A selection of T cell receptor beta chains follows, all from one sample in a study of identical twins. Each CDR3 protein is one row after TCRdb ran MiXCR on the 5' RACE reads. The sample carries roughly 570,000 distinct CDR3 sequences, approximately 9.6% recorded once. The sample was also reused in another study, on yellow fever vaccine responses in identical twins.

Specimen: PBMCs. The receptors derive from a woman under 30 in good health. Both conserved end residues are part of each CDR3. D genes are given only for firm matches. Not every row has a clone size; where given, it reads once, few, many or a size class.

J gene,V gene,D gene,clone size,CDR3 protein,CDR3 DNA
TRBJ2-2,TRBV6-4,TRBD1,.,CASSTGGAGELFF,TGTGCCAGCAGTACAGGGGGCGCCGGGGAGCTGTTTTTT
TRBJ2-2,TRBV5-1,.,few,CASSPQGPGELFF,TGCGCCAGCAGCCCTCAGGGTCCCGGGGAGCTGTTTTTT
TRBJ1-5,TRBV7-8,.,few,CASSLRQNSNQPQHF,TGTGCCAGCAGCTTACGGCAAAATAGCAATCAGCCCCAGCATTTT
TRBJ2-5,TRBV9,TRBD2,.,CASSVAGGAQETQYF,TGTGCCAGCAGCGTAGCCGGGGGGGCCCAAGAGACCCAGTACTTC
TRBJ2-4,TRBV19,TRBD1,many,CASSTDRARDIQYF,TGTGCCAGTAGTACCGACAGGGCAAGAGACATTCAGTACTTC
TRBJ2-1,TRBV27,.,many,CASSRNGYNEQFF,TGTGCCAGCAGTCGAAATGGGTACAATGAGCAGTTCTTC
TRBJ2-7,TRBV29-1,TRBD1,many,CSITGQGDEQYF,TGCAGCATAACGGGACAGGGGGATGAGCAGTACTTC
TRBJ2-5,TRBV12-3/TRBV12-4,.,few,CASLGLVRGSQYF,TGTGCCAGCCTAGGGCTGGTCCGGGGGTCCCAGTACTTC
TRBJ1-4,TRBV7-9,.,many,CASSLDIRWGEKLFF,TGTGCCAGCAGCCTAGACATTCGATGGGGTGAAAAACTGTTTTTT
TRBJ2-7,TRBV6-5,.,few,CASSSDGGTYEQYF,TGTGCCAGCAGTTCGGACGGAGGAACCTACGAGCAGTACTTC
TRBJ2-1,TRBV11-2,TRBD1,few,CASRPGQGMNEQFF,TGTGCCAGCAGACCGGGACAGGGGATGAATGAGCAGTTCTTC
TRBJ1-1,TRBV5-1,TRBD1,few,CASSAGQGGGTEAFF,TGCGCCAGCAGCGCGGGACAGGGTGGGGGCACTGAAGCTTTCTTT
TRBJ2-3,TRBV14,TRBD2,.,CASSPLAGLFTDTQYF,TGTGCCAGCAGTCCCCTAGCGGGGCTTTTCACAGATACGCAGTATTTT
TRBJ2-4,TRBV4-3,TRBD2,many,CASSQTRTSGMYIQYF,TGCGCCAGCAGCCAAACCCGGACTAGCGGGATGTACATTCAGTACTTC
TRBJ2-5,TRBV18,.,.,CASSPPTGGQETQYF,TGTGCCAGCTCACCACCTACAGGAGGCCAAGAGACCCAGTACTTC
TRBJ1-1,TRBV19,.,few,CATWGTEAFF,TGTGCCACATGGGGCACTGAAGCTTTCTTT
TRBJ1-2,TRBV6-5,TRBD1,.,CASSYGGTGDYGYTF,TGTGCCAGCAGTTACGGCGGGACAGGAGACTATGGCTACACCTTC
TRBJ2-3,TRBV2,.,.,CASSNRDTRFTDTQYF,TGTGCCAGCAGTAACCGGGACACACGATTCACAGATACGCAGTATTTT